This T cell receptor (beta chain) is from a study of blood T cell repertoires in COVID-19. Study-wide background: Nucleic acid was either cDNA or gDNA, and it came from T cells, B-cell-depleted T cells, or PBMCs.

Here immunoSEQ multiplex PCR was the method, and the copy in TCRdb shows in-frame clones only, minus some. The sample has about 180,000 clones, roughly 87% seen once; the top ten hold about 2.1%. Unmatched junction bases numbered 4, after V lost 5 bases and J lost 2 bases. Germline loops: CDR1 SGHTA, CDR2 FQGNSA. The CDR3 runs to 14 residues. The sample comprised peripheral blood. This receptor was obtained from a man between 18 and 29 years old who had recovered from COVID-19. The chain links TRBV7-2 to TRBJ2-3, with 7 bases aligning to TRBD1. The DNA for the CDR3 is TGTGCCAGCAGCAAACAGGGGAACACAGATACGCAGTATTTT. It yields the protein CASSKQGNTDTQYF.